This T cell receptor beta chain was identified in a study of T cells in Graves' hyperthyroidism and ophthalmopathy. V was shortened by 2 bases and J by 5 bases, with 16 bases between the two germline ends. This CDR3 region has 16 residues. This clonotype was counted at least ten times. The TCR beta CDR3 regions underwent amplification using RNA transcripts as the source. The HTBI primer set was used in a first-round RT-PCR of the TCR CDR3. MiXCR, applied by TCRdb to the multiplex PCR reads, yields one record per CDR3 protein. The data contain around 300,000 distinct CDR3 sequences, about 14% of them seen just once; the ten biggest clones take up 7.8%.

The source material was blood. J is TRBJ1-5 and V is TRBV12-3 or TRBV12-4, with TRBD1 as a possible D gene (5 bases). This TCR was sampled from a woman aged 30 to 39 with Graves' hyperthyroidism that later progressed to Graves' ophthalmopathy. The CDR3 reads CASSLFGSGEDQPQHF. CDR3 bases: TGTGCCAGCAGTTTATTTGGTTCGGGGGAGGATCAGCCCCAGCATTTT.